This TCR beta chain was captured by sequencing in a study of T cell repertoires in cytomegalovirus infection. TCRdb passed the reads through MiXCR, listing each CDR3 protein once. This repertoire shows hundreds of thousands of distinct CDR3 sequences, roughly 30% found once; its top ten account for around an eighth. Study-level results: It was HLA-C-restricted CMV-specific TCR beta clonotypes that dominated the response ex vivo.

A remark on this clonotype: The antigen is undetermined.

Trimming cost V 8 bases and J 4 bases, with 12 bases left between them. This CDR3 is 13 amino acids long. CDR1 MNHEY and CDR2 SVGEGT come from the germline V gene. This receptor was taken from a human donor in good health (CMV status not recorded). Some clones in this sample may be carry-over from other donors' samples. The sequencing here drew on cultured CD8+ T cells from PBMCs, taken from culture after CMV antigen stimulation. This chain links TRBV6-2 or TRBV6-3 with TRBJ1-5, with a weak D call TRBD1 (5 bases). CDR3 coding DNA: TGTGCCAGCGACGCAGGGCGAAATCAGCCCCAGCATTTT. Translation gives CASDAGRNQPQHF.